This T cell receptor beta chain was found in a study of graft-versus-host responses after intestinal transplantation. The length of the CDR3 is 14 residues. V was pared by 1 base and J by 8 bases, with 4 bases of the junction left unmatched. The germline CDR1 and CDR2 sequences are SGHVS and FQNEAQ. With regard to this clone: Its antigen remains unidentified.

TCRdb's table, derived via immunoSEQ multiplex PCR, lists solely in-frame clones and lacks some. This sample has fewer than 90,000 clones, with about 94% found just once. The chain combines TRBV7-8 with TRBJ1-2, with TRBD1 matching 10 bases. Material: unstimulated CD4+ T cells sorted from spleen or lymph node cells, obtained before transplant. This sequence originates from a human donor who was the organ donor for an intestinal transplant. The CDR3 reads CASSLGQGAQGYTF. CDR3 bases: TGTGCCAGCAGCTTAGGACAGGGGGCACAAGGCTACACCTTC.